The rows below give T cell receptor beta chains drawn from one sample of a study of blood T cell repertoires in COVID-19. The table came from immunoSEQ multiplex PCR; TCRdb's copy has only in-frame clones and leaves some out. Of fewer than 250,000 clones listed, around 82% are singletons. Sequencing input: peripheral blood. The receptors originated from a man over 45 with active or convalescent COVID-19. Each CDR3 is given with its conserved first and last residue. The D gene is left open where the match is weak. A clone size is listed for some rows: how often the clone was seen (once, few, many), or a class if it is expanded.

v_gene	d_gene	abundance	j_gene	CDR3aa	CDR3nt
TRBV15	.	.	TRBJ1-2	CATSRDLQGYGYTF	TGTGCCACCAGCAGAGACCTACAGGGCTATGGCTACACCTTC
TRBV5-1	.	.	TRBJ1-4	CASSRDSPHANEKLFF	TGCGCCAGCAGCAGAGACAGTCCGCACGCTAATGAAAAACTGTTTTTT
TRBV6-2/TRBV6-3	.	.	TRBJ2-5	CASSPDTIKQETQYF	TGTGCCAGCAGTCCCGACACCATAAAGCAAGAGACCCAGTACTTC
TRBV9	.	.	TRBJ2-2	CASSVEAGTNTGELFF	TGTGCCAGCAGCGTAGAGGCGGGAACGAACACCGGGGAGCTGTTTTTT
TRBV18	TRBD1	.	TRBJ2-2	CASSPISSRQGAVSGELFF	TGTGCCAGCTCACCCATCTCGAGCAGACAGGGGGCAGTGTCCGGGGAGCTGTTTTTT
TRBV6-5	TRBD1	few	TRBJ1-2	CASSYSTGGNYGYTF	TGTGCCAGCAGTTACTCGACAGGGGGGAACTATGGCTACACCTTC
TRBV7-7	TRBD1	.	TRBJ2-1	CASSLGTGGLNEQFF	TGTGCTAGCAGCTTAGGGACAGGGGGGCTAAATGAGCAGTTCTTC
TRBV5-4	.	.	TRBJ1-6	CASSLGSSYNSPLHF	TGTGCCAGCAGCTTGGGCAGCTCCTATAATTCACCCCTCCACTTT
TRBV11-3	TRBD1	.	TRBJ2-1	CASSATGVSYNEQFF	TGTGCCAGCAGCGCCACAGGGGTGTCCTACAATGAGCAGTTCTTC
TRBV28	TRBD1	.	TRBJ1-2	CASSLSGGDYGYTF	TGTGCCAGCAGTCTCTCAGGGGGCGACTATGGCTACACCTTC
TRBV7-9	.	few	TRBJ2-1	CASSLGGTVNEQFF	TGTGCCAGCAGCTTAGGCGGGACAGTCAATGAGCAGTTCTTC
TRBV19	TRBD1	few	TRBJ1-5	CASSPRTDRFRESAQHF	TGTGCCAGTAGTCCGAGAACGGACAGGTTCCGAGAATCAGCCCAGCATTTT
TRBV28	.	.	TRBJ1-2	CASSFVEVNYGYTF	TGTGCCAGCAGTTTTGTGGAGGTGAACTATGGCTACACCTTC
TRBV7-3	TRBD1	.	TRBJ2-1	CASSRTGTGIDNEQFF	TGTGCCAGCAGCCGTACCGGGACAGGGATTGATAATGAGCAGTTCTTC
TRBV19	.	.	TRBJ2-2	CASNTQANTGELFF	TGTGCCAGTAACACGCAAGCGAACACCGGGGAGCTGTTTTTT
TRBV6-5	.	few	TRBJ2-1	CASRHSGSEQFF	TGTGCCAGCAGACATTCAGGGTCCGAGCAGTTCTTC
TRBV27	TRBD2	.	TRBJ2-7	CASTTVRSSGRSEQYF	TGTGCCAGCACCACCGTCCGCTCTAGCGGGAGAAGCGAGCAGTACTTC
TRBV10-1	.	.	TRBJ1-3	CASSEDRIHSGNTIYF	TGCGCCAGCAGTGAGGACAGGATCCACTCTGGAAACACCATATATTTT
TRBV7-2	TRBD2	.	TRBJ2-1	CASSSRGRDPYNEQFF	TGTGCCAGCAGCTCTCGGGGGAGGGACCCCTACAATGAGCAGTTCTTC
TRBV30	.	.	TRBJ2-4	CAWSVSVQGNIQYF	TGTGCCTGGAGTGTAAGTGTCCAGGGAAACATTCAGTACTTC
TRBV11-2	.	.	TRBJ1-5	CASSLVQANQPQHF	TGTGCCAGCAGCTTAGTCCAGGCCAATCAGCCCCAGCATTTT
TRBV25-1	.	once	TRBJ2-5	CASSGLGTRVETQYF	TGTGCCAGCAGTGGACTCGGAACGAGGGTAGAGACCCAGTACTTC
TRBV21-1	.	.	TRBJ2-5	CASSKGGHGTQYF	TGTGCCAGCAGCAAGGGGGGGCACGGGACCCAGTACTTC
TRBV6-5	.	.	TRBJ2-4	CATAEIAKNIQYF	TGTGCCACCGCAGAAATAGCCAAAAACATTCAGTACTTC